The rows below give T cell receptor beta chains drawn from one sample of a study of T cells in Graves' hyperthyroidism and ophthalmopathy. TCRdb ran MiXCR on the multiplex PCR reads and lists one entry per CDR3 protein. The sample has 300,000 to 450,000 distinct CDR3 sequences, 15% seen once. Sequencing used blood. The receptors here all came from a woman younger than 45 with Graves' hyperthyroidism. Each CDR3 is given with its conserved first and last residue. Fields, in order: clone size, D gene, J gene, V gene, CDR3 protein, CDR3 DNA. D genes are given only for firm matches. Size tells how often a clone was seen (once, few, many) or the class of an expanded clone, and some rows leave it out.

NA,TRBD2,TRBJ2-7,TRBV28,CASILAGGSYEQYF,TGTGCCAGCATTCTAGCGGGAGGCTCCTACGAGCAGTACTTC
many,NA,TRBJ1-2,TRBV5-1,CASSQDSARGYTF,TGCGCCAGCAGCCAAGACAGTGCTCGGGGCTACACCTTC
many,NA,TRBJ1-1,TRBV4-2,CASSQARGTGTEAFF,TGTGCCAGCAGCCAAGCGAGGGGTACGGGGACTGAAGCTTTCTTT
many,NA,TRBJ2-7,TRBV11-2,CASSLFGAGSTLIEQYF,TGTGCCAGCAGCTTATTTGGGGCAGGTTCGACATTGATCGAGCAGTACTTC
few,NA,TRBJ2-3,TRBV29-1,CSLRGAPEGATDTQYF,TGCAGCCTCCGGGGAGCCCCTGAAGGGGCCACAGATACGCAGTATTTT
NA,TRBD2,TRBJ2-3,TRBV19,CASGGGRYDTQYF,TGTGCCAGTGGCGGCGGGAGATACGATACGCAGTATTTT
many,TRBD1,TRBJ1-4,TRBV6-1,CASSPDRGREKLFF,TGTGCCAGCAGTCCCGACAGGGGAAGGGAAAAACTGTTTTTT
NA,NA,TRBJ2-5,TRBV5-1,CASSPLHEETQYF,TGCGCCAGCAGCCCCTTACACGAAGAGACCCAGTACTTC
many,NA,TRBJ2-3,TRBV6-1,CASSEAGGSGTQYF,TGTGCCAGCAGTGAAGCCGGAGGCAGTGGTACGCAGTATTTT
NA,NA,TRBJ2-3,TRBV18,CASPPPVGTDTQYF,TGTGCCAGCCCACCCCCCGTAGGCACAGATACGCAGTATTTT
many,TRBD2,TRBJ2-3,TRBV3-1,CASSQTSGNTDTQYF,TGTGCCAGCAGCCAGACTAGCGGAAACACAGATACGCAGTATTTT
many,NA,TRBJ2-5,TRBV12-3/TRBV12-4,CASSLLGRETQYF,TGTGCCAGCAGTTTACTGGGACGAGAGACCCAGTACTTC
many,NA,TRBJ2-5,TRBV20-1,CSALGEETQYF,TGCAGTGCTTTGGGGGAAGAGACCCAGTACTTC
NA,TRBD1,TRBJ2-3,TRBV7-2,CASSTWTGTDTQYF,TGTGCCAGCAGCACCTGGACAGGAACAGATACGCAGTATTTT
few,TRBD1,TRBJ1-2,TRBV4-1,CASSQDPAGGPDYGYTF,TGCGCCAGCAGCCAAGACCCCGCAGGGGGCCCCGACTATGGCTACACCTTC
NA,NA,TRBJ1-2,TRBV7-8,CASSASKNYGYTF,TGTGCCAGCAGCGCATCGAAGAACTATGGCTACACCTTC
many,NA,TRBJ2-1,TRBV27,CASRRVSGFSSYNEQFF,TGTGCCAGCAGGAGGGTTTCAGGGTTTAGCTCCTACAATGAGCAGTTCTTC
NA,NA,TRBJ1-6,TRBV20-1,CSARLGQSSSYNSPLHF,TGCAGTGCTAGACTAGGACAGTCTAGCTCCTATAATTCACCCCTCCACTTT
many,TRBD1,TRBJ1-5,TRBV18,CASSPRQGEPPQHF,TGTGCCAGCTCCCCACGACAGGGGGAACCGCCCCAGCATTTT
NA,NA,TRBJ1-1,TRBV24-1,CATSHRTEAFF,TGTGCCACCAGCCACCGGACTGAAGCTTTCTTT
many,NA,TRBJ1-2,TRBV11-1,CASTMDTGMGYTF,TGTGCCAGCACCATGGACACTGGAATGGGCTACACCTTC
many,NA,TRBJ2-1,TRBV28,CASIQRGTLSYNEQFF,TGTGCCAGCATCCAAAGGGGGACACTCTCCTACAATGAGCAGTTCTTC
once,NA,TRBJ2-2,TRBV27,CASSPRGSQNTGELFF,TGTGCCAGCAGTCCAAGAGGCAGCCAGAACACCGGGGAGCTGTTTTTT
many,TRBD2,TRBJ2-1,TRBV11-2,CASSPLAGTINEQFF,TGTGCCAGCAGCCCACTAGCGGGAACTATCAATGAGCAGTTCTTC
many,TRBD1,TRBJ2-2,TRBV7-9,CASSMTGRVNTGELFF,TGTGCCAGCAGCATGACAGGGAGAGTGAACACCGGGGAGCTGTTTTTT
NA,TRBD2,TRBJ2-7,TRBV27,CATYTLAGDEQYF,TGTGCCACCTATACACTAGCGGGAGACGAGCAGTACTTC
many,NA,TRBJ2-5,TRBV7-9,CASSSNTGPTETQYF,TGTGCCAGCTCCTCAAATACAGGGCCGACAGAGACCCAGTACTTC
many,TRBD1,TRBJ2-3,TRBV11-2,CASSLGDSRTQYF,TGTGCCAGCAGCCTAGGGGACAGCAGGACGCAGTATTTT
many,NA,TRBJ1-1,TRBV18,CASSPSNTREGEAFF,TGTGCCAGCTCACCCTCTAACACAAGGGAAGGCGAAGCTTTCTTT
many,NA,TRBJ2-3,TRBV18,CASSPPWRDISTDTQYF,TGTGCCAGCTCACCACCATGGCGGGACATATCCACAGATACGCAGTATTTT
many,TRBD2,TRBJ2-3,TRBV5-1,CASRGGAGPTDTQYF,TGCGCCAGCAGAGGAGGAGCGGGACCCACAGATACGCAGTATTTT